These 9 T cell receptor beta chains were sequenced from one sample in a study of T cells after posttransplantation cyclophosphamide. TCRdb's copy holds only in-frame clones and misses some; the assay was immunoSEQ multiplex PCR. There are just over 65,000 clones in the sample; about 93% occur only once, and 3% lies in the top ten. The sample consisted of PBMCs. The receptor set was obtained from a woman aged 25 to 39 in good health and a related stem cell transplant donor.

The genes are TRBV7-9 and TRBJ2-7; no clear D gene. The CDR3 runs to 12 residues. Trimming took off 3 bases at V and 5 bases at J, with 8 bases between the two ends. CDR1 and CDR2 from the germline V gene are SEHNR and FQNEAQ (reference sequence). CDR3 DNA: TGTGCCAGCAGCTTCTCGGCGCACGAGCAGTACTTC. Translation gives CASSFSAHEQYF.

The chain combines TRBV4-1 with TRBJ2-3; TRBD2 matches 7 bases. Per the germline V gene, CDR1 is MGHRA and CDR2 is YSYEKL. Trimming cost V 0 bases and J 3 bases; bases outside gene matches: 9. The CDR3 runs 17 residues. Written as DNA, the CDR3 is TGCGCCAGCAGCCAAGATCTACCGGGGGGTGGGACAGATACGCAGTATTTT. Residues: CASSQDLPGGGTDTQYF.

The rearrangement joins TRBV7-2 to TRBJ1-6; 7 nucleotides match TRBD1. The germline CDR1 and CDR2 sequences are SGHTA and FQGNSA. The length of the CDR3 is 19 residues. V gave up 4 bases and J gave up 10 bases; unmatched junction bases: 22. For the CDR3, the DNA is TGTGCCAGCAGCTCTTACCGGGACAGAAAAGGCCGAAAATACTCACCCCTCCACTTT. This gives the protein CASSSYRDRKGRKYSPLHF.

The chain uses TRBV4-1 and TRBJ1-1; 9 bases are a match to TRBD1. With 4 bases clipped from V and 4 bases from J, the junction kept 7 bases outside the gene matches. Germline V gives CDR1 MGHRA, CDR2 YSYEKL. The CDR3 runs 15 residues. CDR3 sequence (DNA): TGCGCCAGCAGCCGCCTACAGGGGGCGGGCACTGAAGCTTTCTTT. It encodes CASSRLQGAGTEAFF.

The rearrangement uses TRBV6-1 and TRBJ2-3, with D perhaps matching TRBD2 (7 bases). The CDR3 is 14 residues long. Between the trimmed V and J ends, which lost 2 bases and 4 bases, there was a span of 10 bases. Germline CDR1 and CDR2: MNHNS and SASEGT. The CDR3 DNA follows: TGTGCCAGCAGTGAAAGGGGGGGCGCAGATACGCAGTATTTT. Its protein product is CASSERGGADTQYF.

V is TRBV27 and J is TRBJ2-5, with 11 bases lining up with TRBD1. V gave up 3 bases and J gave up 7 bases; unmatched junction bases: 1. The CDR3 runs to 13 residues. Germline-derived CDR1 and CDR2 are MNHEY and SMNVEV (reference sequence). The CDR3 DNA is TGTGCCAGCAGTTTCGGACAGGGGGCGACCCAGTACTTC. It translates to CASSFGQGATQYF.

The chain is built from TRBV7-2 and TRBJ1-1, with D unclear. This CDR3 is 14 amino acids long. CDR1 is SGHTA and CDR2 is FQGNSA in the germline V gene. V was clipped by 2 bases and J by 0 bases, with 7 bases between them. The CDR3 reads CASSLQALNTEAFF. CDR3 coding DNA: TGTGCCAGCAGCTTACAGGCCTTGAACACTGAAGCTTTCTTT. The full variable domain, completed using reference TRBV7-2 and TRBJ1-1, is GAGVSQSPSNKVTEKGKDVELRCDPISGHTALYWYRQSLGQGLEFLIYFQGNSAPDKSGLPSDRFSAERTGGSVSTLTIQRTQQEDSAVYLCASSLQALNTEAFFGQGTRLTVV.

The chain recombines TRBV6-1 with TRBJ2-7; tentative D call: TRBD2 (5 bases). V lost 8 bases, J lost 4 bases, and 15 bases lay in between. Germline loops: CDR1 MNHNS, CDR2 SASEGT. The CDR3 consists of 13 residues. The CDR3 is CASYSGNYYEQYF. CDR3 bases: TGTGCCAGCTACAGCGGAAATTATTACGAGCAGTACTTC.

The J gene is TRBJ2-7, the V gene TRBV20-1; D is undetermined. V gave up 1 base and J gave up 5 bases, with 6 bases separating them. The CDR3 runs to 11 residues. Per germline, CDR1 DFQATT and CDR2 SNEGSKA (reference sequence). The CDR3 coding sequence is TGCAGTGCTAGAGTGGGGAACGAGCAGTACTTC. Translated, it gives CSARVGNEQYF.